The TCR beta chain under discussion was sequenced for a study of CD8 T cells in ankylosing spondylitis. Findings and caveats of the study: Some motif variants were previously reported in reactive arthritis synovial fluid and blood. Researchers reportedly found disease-linked clones significantly enriched in matched ankylosing spondylitis synovial fluid. Ankylosing spondylitis blood appeared to be characterized by a TCR beta motif of roughly eight highly homologous variants. Disease-linked clones bore a CD8+ phenotype, appearing relatively rarely in peripheral blood.

The CDR3 runs 13 residues. CDR1 is MNHEY and CDR2 is SMNVEV in the germline V gene (reference sequence). The ends were cut back, 2 bases at V and 8 bases at J, with 7 bases in the middle. Molecular-barcoded quantitative 5'-RACE produced these TCR beta libraries. Each CDR3 protein is one row after TCRdb ran MiXCR on the 5' RACE reads. The repertoire consists of fewer than 750,000 distinct CDR3 sequences, with roughly 19% occurring once and the leading ten covering 15% to 20%. This clonotype has only a few counts. Its antigen remains unknown. The clonotype was recovered from a male donor with ankylosing spondylitis. Sequencing was carried out using blood, either unsorted or a sorted T cell fraction (not recorded which). The rearrangement joins TRBV27 to TRBJ1-6; D ambiguous. The CDR3 sequence is CASSLRLDSPLHF. In DNA, the CDR3 is TGTGCCAGCAGTTTACGGCTTGATTCACCCCTCCACTTT.